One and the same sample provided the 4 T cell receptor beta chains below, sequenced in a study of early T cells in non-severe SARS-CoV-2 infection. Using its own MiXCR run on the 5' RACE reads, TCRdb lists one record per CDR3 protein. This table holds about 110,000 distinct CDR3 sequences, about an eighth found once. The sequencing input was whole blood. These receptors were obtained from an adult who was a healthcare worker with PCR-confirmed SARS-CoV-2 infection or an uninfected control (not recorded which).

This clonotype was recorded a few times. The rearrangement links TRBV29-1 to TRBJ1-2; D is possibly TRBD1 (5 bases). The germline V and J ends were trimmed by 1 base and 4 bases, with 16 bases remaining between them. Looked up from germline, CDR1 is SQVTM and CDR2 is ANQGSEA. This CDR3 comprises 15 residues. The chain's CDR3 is CSVEGGNTGSYGYTF. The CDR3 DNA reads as TGCAGCGTTGAAGGGGGGAATACCGGCAGCTATGGCTACACCTTC.

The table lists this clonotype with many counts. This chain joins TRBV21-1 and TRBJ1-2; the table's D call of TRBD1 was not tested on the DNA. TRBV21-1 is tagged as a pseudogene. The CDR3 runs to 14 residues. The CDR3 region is CASSAPDRPPGYTF. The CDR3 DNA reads TGTGCCAGCAGCGCCCCGGACAGGCCTCCCGGCTACACCTTC.

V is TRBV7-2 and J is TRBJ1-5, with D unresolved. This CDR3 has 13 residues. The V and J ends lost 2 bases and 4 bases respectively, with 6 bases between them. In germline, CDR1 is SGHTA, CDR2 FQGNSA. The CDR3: CASSLHRNQPQHF. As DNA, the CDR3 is TGTGCCAGCAGCTTACACAGAAATCAGCCCCAGCATTTT. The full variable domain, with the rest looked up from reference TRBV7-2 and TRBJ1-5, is GAGVSQSPSNKVTEKGKDVELRCDPISGHTALYWYRQSLGQGLEFLIYFQGNSAPDKSGLPSDRFSAERTGGSVSTLTIQRTQQEDSAVYLCASSLHRNQPQHFGDGTRLSIL.

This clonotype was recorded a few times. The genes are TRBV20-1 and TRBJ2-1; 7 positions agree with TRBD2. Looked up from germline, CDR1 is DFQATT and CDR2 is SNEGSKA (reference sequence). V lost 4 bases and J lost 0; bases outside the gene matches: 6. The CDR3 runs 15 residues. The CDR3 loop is CSAITSASSYNEQFF. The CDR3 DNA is TGCAGTGCTATTACTAGCGCGAGCTCCTACAATGAGCAGTTCTTC.